The 26 T cell receptor beta chains below come from one sample, sequenced in a study of beta chain features in type 1 diabetes. The whole isolated RNA underwent reverse transcription, so sequencing captured expressed TCRB transcripts. The data were produced by immunoSEQ multiplex PCR, yet TCRdb's version contains in-frame clones alone and is incomplete. The sample includes 450,000 to 550,000 clones, about 29% of them seen just once. Material: naive CD4+ T cells from blood. The receptors originated from a man aged 18 to 29 in good health.

This sequence joins TRBV18 and TRBJ2-1, with 7 bases matching TRBD2. Germline V gene data show CDR1 as KGHSH and CDR2 as LQKENI. After removal of 2 bases from V and 0 bases from J, the junction contained 10 bases not matched to a gene. This CDR3 has 18 amino acids. CDR3 region: CASSPNAPSGSSYNEQFF. The CDR3, as DNA: TGTGCCAGCTCACCAAACGCCCCTAGCGGCAGCTCCTACAATGAGCAGTTCTTC.

This clone has just a few counts. CDR3 nucleotide sequence: TGTGCCAGCAGCTTAGCGGCTGGTGATCAGCCCCAGCATTTT. This codes for CASSLAAGDQPQHF. This chain joins TRBV7-9 and TRBJ1-5; no firm D call. This CDR3 has 14 residues. Germline V lookup: CDR1 SEHNR, CDR2 FQNEAQ (reference sequence). The germline V and J ends were trimmed by 0 bases and 5 bases, with 8 bases remaining between them. Variable domain in full (rest from reference TRBV7-9 and TRBJ1-5): DTGVSQNPRHKITKRGQNVTFRCDPISEHNRLYWYRQTLGQGPEFLTYFQNEAQLEKSRLLSDRFSAERPKGSFSTLEIQRTEQGDSAMYLCASSLAAGDQPQHFGDGTRLSIL.

The rearrangement joins TRBV7-3 to TRBJ2-7, with D maybe TRBD1 (6 bases). Germline loops: CDR1 SGHTA, CDR2 FQGTGA. The V gene lost 5 bases and the J gene lost 3 bases, with 14 bases spanning the gap. The CDR3 length is 14 residues. CDR3 region: CASSPDSGFYEQYF. The CDR3 nucleotides read TGTGCCAGCAGCCCGGACAGCGGTTTCTACGAGCAGTACTTC.

CDR3 sequence: CSVELLAGWAQETQYF. Here the CDR3 DNA reads TGCAGCGTTGAATTACTAGCGGGTTGGGCTCAAGAGACCCAGTACTTC. This chain uses TRBV29-1 with TRBJ2-5; TRBD2 aligns across 9 bases. Looked up from germline, CDR1 is SQVTM and CDR2 is ANQGSEA. J gave up 2 bases and V 2 bases, and 9 bases lay outside the gene matches. The CDR3 runs to 16 residues.

The chain joins TRBV30 to TRBJ2-5; the D gene is possibly TRBD1 (6 bases). Trimming cost V 5 bases and J 6 bases, with 10 bases left between them. Germline V lookup: CDR1 GTSNPN, CDR2 SVGIG (reference sequence). This CDR3 spans 11 amino acids. CDR3 in amino acids: CAWGGTQTQYF. The CDR3 coding sequence is TGTGCCTGGGGGGGCACTCAGACCCAGTACTTC.

V is TRBV15 and J is TRBJ2-1; 10 bases are a match to TRBD2. The V segment lost 0 bases and the J segment 9 bases; nucleotides outside the gene matches: 5. Germline assignment: CDR1 LNHNV and CDR2 YYDKDF (reference sequence). The CDR3 consists of 15 residues. In DNA, the CDR3 is TGTGCCACCAGCAGAGAAGAAGCGGGAGGGGGTGAGCAGTTCTTC. Protein: CATSREEAGGGEQFF.

This chain uses TRBV23-1 with TRBJ1-2; D remains ambiguous. TRBV23-1 is marked as an open reading frame, function uncertain. Trimming pared 1 base from V and 4 bases from J, leaving 13 bases between. The CDR3 contains 15 residues. The CDR3 coding sequence is TGCGCCAGCAGTCAATTAGGGCCCTCCCTCTATGGCTACACCTTC. Protein: CASSQLGPSLYGYTF.

V is TRBV14 and J is TRBJ2-5; D call uncertain. Trimming stripped 3 bases from V and 2 bases from J, with 13 bases between. The CDR3 covers 15 residues. Germline CDR1 reads SGHDN; CDR2 reads FVKESK. This CDR3 is CASSQSWAEQETQYF. CDR3 bases: TGTGCCAGCAGCCAGTCTTGGGCAGAACAAGAGACCCAGTACTTC. The full variable domain, with the rest looked up from reference TRBV14 and TRBJ2-5, is EAGVTQFPSHSVIEKGQTVTLRCDPISGHDNLYWYRRVMGKEIKFLLHFVKESKQDESGMPNNRFLAERTGGTYSTLKVQPAELEDSGVYFCASSQSWAEQETQYFGPGTRLLVL.

This clone was found a few times. The CDR3: CASSSPRASFQFF. CDR3 sequence (DNA): TGTGCCAGCAGTTCCCCGAGGGCCTCCTTCCAGTTCTTC. This chain links TRBV28 with TRBJ2-1; perhaps TRBD2 as D (5 bases). The germline V and J ends were trimmed by 4 bases and 13 bases, with 17 bases remaining between them. The CDR3 loop spans 13 amino acids. Germline V gene lookup returns CDR1 MDHEN and CDR2 SYDVKM.

This rearrangement joins TRBV10-3 to TRBJ2-5; 7 bases map to TRBD1. There are 14 residues in the CDR3. Germline V CDR1 and CDR2: ENHRY, SYGVKD. The trim removed 3 bases at V and 5 bases at J, leaving 6 bases unmatched. The CDR3 loop reads CAISEGQGEETQYF. DNA for the CDR3: TGTGCCATCAGTGAAGGGCAGGGGGAGGAGACCCAGTACTTC.

This clone came up once. The chain uses TRBV5-1 and TRBJ2-1, with a weak D call TRBD1 (5 bases). The germline CDR1 and CDR2 sequences are SGHRS and YFSETQ. The ends were cut back, 2 bases at V and 0 bases at J, with 9 bases in the middle. The CDR3 runs to 15 residues. CDR3 loop: CASSFGHRSYNEQFF. CDR3 sequence (DNA): TGCGCCAGCAGCTTTGGACACCGCTCCTACAATGAGCAGTTCTTC.

The J gene is TRBJ2-3, the V gene TRBV7-8, with a weak D call TRBD1 (5 bases). The CDR3 covers 15 residues. Trimming cost V 2 bases and J 7 bases, with 16 bases left between them. The germline CDR1 and CDR2 sequences are SGHVS and FQNEAQ. CDR3 nucleotide sequence: TGTGCCAGCAGCTTAAGGCAGGGTCTCACGAATACGCAGTATTTT. This sequence encodes CASSLRQGLTNTQYF.

This chain connects TRBV6-5 to TRBJ2-1; D unresolved. Germline values: CDR1 MNHEY, CDR2 SVGAGI. The CDR3 sequence is 13 residues long. V shed 0 bases and J shed 7 bases, with 7 bases lying between them. CDR3 sequence reads: CASSYSLNNEQFF. In nucleotides, the CDR3 is TGTGCCAGCAGTTACTCCCTGAATAATGAGCAGTTCTTC.

The gene calls are TRBV10-3 and TRBJ2-2; 7 bases fit TRBD2. V shed 0 bases, J shed 4 bases, and the junction held 11 bases outside the gene matches. The CDR3 sequence is 18 residues long. From germline, CDR1 is ENHRY and CDR2 SYGVKD. The CDR3 DNA reads as TGTGCCATCAGTGAGTCTACCCCTGGCGGGAGCGGCACCGGGGAGCTGTTTTTT. Encoded protein: CAISESTPGGSGTGELFF.

This clone was seen only a few times. The rearrangement uses TRBV29-1 and TRBJ2-5, with D unclear. In germline, CDR1 is SQVTM, CDR2 ANQGSEA. CDR3 length: 13 residues. Trimming removed 7 bases at V and 7 bases at J, with 19 bases between. The CDR3 region is CSAQFKGLGTQYF. The DNA of the CDR3 is TGCAGCGCCCAATTTAAGGGCTTGGGGACCCAGTACTTC.

This chain joins TRBV5-1 and TRBJ2-3; D is unresolved. This CDR3 contains 15 residues. Between the trimmed V and J ends, which lost 2 bases and 5 bases, there was a span of 15 bases. The germline CDR1 and CDR2 sequences are SGHRS and YFSETQ. The CDR3 here is CASSLEGEWQDTQYF. CDR3 DNA: TGCGCCAGCAGCTTAGAAGGCGAGTGGCAAGATACGCAGTATTTT.

The gene calls are TRBV30 and TRBJ2-3; D is uncertain. CDR1 GTSNPN and CDR2 SVGIG come from the germline V gene (reference sequence). This CDR3 is 14 amino acids long. V lost 1 base and J lost 1, with 9 bases in between. CDR3 nucleotide sequence: TGTGCCTGGAGTGGTGAGTCGGGCACAGATACGCAGTATTTT. Its protein is CAWSGESGTDTQYF.

The rearrangement uses TRBV30 and TRBJ2-1, with D possibly TRBD2 on 6 matching bases. The CDR3 totals 11 residues. The V end lost 5 bases, the J end lost 8 bases, and 10 bases lay between the germline ends. CDR1 is GTSNPN and CDR2 is SVGIG in the germline V gene (reference sequence). The CDR3: CAWGRRDEQFF. CDR3 DNA: TGTGCCTGGGGGAGGAGGGATGAGCAGTTCTTC.

The rearrangement links TRBV7-7 to TRBJ1-4; D is unclear. V was pared by 6 bases and J by 7 bases, with 12 bases between. CDR1 SSHAT and CDR2 FNYEAQ come from the germline V gene (reference sequence). The CDR3 contains 13 residues. The CDR3 reads CASSNAAGEKLFF. In nucleotides, the CDR3 is TGTGCCAGCAGTAATGCAGCGGGTGAAAAACTGTTTTTT.

This chain connects TRBV30 to TRBJ1-1, with D hard to call. The CDR3 loop spans 14 amino acids. The V end lost 4 bases, the J end lost 0 bases, and 12 bases lay between the germline ends. Germline V gene lookup returns CDR1 GTSNPN and CDR2 SVGIG (reference sequence). The CDR3 loop is CAWMDGWMNTEAFF. DNA of the CDR3: TGTGCCTGGATGGATGGTTGGATGAACACTGAAGCTTTCTTT.

The chain has TRBV30 and TRBJ1-1; D ambiguous. The CDR3 runs to 12 residues. Germline V gives CDR1 GTSNPN, CDR2 SVGIG (reference sequence). V was clipped by 2 bases and J by 1 base, with 5 bases between them. CDR3 amino acids: CAWSRSNTEAFF. The CDR3 nucleotides read TGTGCCTGGAGTCGCTCGAACACTGAAGCTTTCTTT.

This chain's CDR3 is CAWNPGGYSNQPQHF. CDR3 nucleotides: TGTGCCTGGAACCCTGGGGGGTATAGCAATCAGCCCCAGCATTTT. The V and J genes are TRBV30 and TRBJ1-5; tentatively, D is TRBD1 (5 bases). This CDR3 comprises 15 residues. The germline gives CDR1 GTSNPN, CDR2 SVGIG (reference sequence). The ends were cut back, 4 bases at V and 0 bases at J, with 13 bases in the middle.

V is TRBV28 and J is TRBJ2-5; 12 bases line up with TRBD2. From germline, CDR1 is MDHEN and CDR2 SYDVKM. This CDR3 contains 14 residues. V lost 7 bases to trimming and J lost 13 bases; unmatched junction nucleotides: 13. The CDR3 sequence is CASTGLAGLRYRYF. CDR3 DNA: TGTGCCAGCACCGGACTAGCGGGACTCCGTTATCGGTACTTC.

The gene calls are TRBV5-1 and TRBJ2-1; 7 bases map to TRBD2. This CDR3 is built from 15 residues. The J segment lost 5 bases and the V segment lost 4 bases, leaving 9 bases of the junction unmatched. The germline gives CDR1 SGHRS, CDR2 YFSETQ. As DNA, the CDR3 is TGCGCCAGCAGCCCTGTGGGGGGACTACACAATGAGCAGTTCTTC. Translation: CASSPVGGLHNEQFF. Full variable domain (rest looked up from reference TRBV5-1 and TRBJ2-1): KAGVTQTPRYLIKTRGQQVTLSCSPISGHRSVSWYQQTPGQGLQFLFEYFSETQRNKGNFPGRFSGRQFSNSRSEMNVSTLELGDSALYLCASSPVGGLHNEQFFGPGTRLTVL.

This chain links TRBV11-1 with TRBJ2-1, with 9 bases fitting TRBD2. CDR1 SGHAT and CDR2 FQDESV come from the germline V gene (reference sequence). The CDR3 runs to 15 residues. Trimming at V came to 3 bases and at J to 5 bases, leaving 5 bases not matched to a gene. CDR3 DNA sequence: TGTGCCAGCAGCTTTCTAGGACTAGCGAACAATGAGCAGTTCTTC. It translates to CASSFLGLANNEQFF.

This chain uses TRBV30 with TRBJ2-7; TRBD1 matches at 12 bases. Unmatched junction bases numbered 9, after V lost 3 bases and J lost 6 bases. Germline values: CDR1 GTSNPN, CDR2 SVGIG (reference sequence). The CDR3 contains 15 residues. The CDR3 spells CAWRVMGTGGREQYF. DNA of the CDR3: TGTGCCTGGAGGGTAATGGGGACAGGGGGCCGCGAGCAGTACTTC.